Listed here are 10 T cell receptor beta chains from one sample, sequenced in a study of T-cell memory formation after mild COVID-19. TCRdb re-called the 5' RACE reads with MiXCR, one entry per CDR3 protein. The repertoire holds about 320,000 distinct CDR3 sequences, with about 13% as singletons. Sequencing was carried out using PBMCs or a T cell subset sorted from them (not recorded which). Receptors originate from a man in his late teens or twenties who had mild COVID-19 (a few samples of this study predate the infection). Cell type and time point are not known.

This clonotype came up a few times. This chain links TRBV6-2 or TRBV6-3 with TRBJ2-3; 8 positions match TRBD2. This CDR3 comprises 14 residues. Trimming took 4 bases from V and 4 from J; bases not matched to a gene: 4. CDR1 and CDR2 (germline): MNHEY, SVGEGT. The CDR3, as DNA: TGTGCCAGCAGTTGGTCGGGGGGGGCAGATACGCAGTATTTT. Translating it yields CASSWSGGADTQYF.

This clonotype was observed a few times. The CDR3 DNA reads as TGCGCCAGCAGCCTACTGACAGGGGGCACCTACGAGCAGTACTTC. Translated: CASSLLTGGTYEQYF. This chain links TRBV5-1 with TRBJ2-7; 10 bases map to TRBD1. The CDR3 runs to 15 residues. Per germline, CDR1 SGHRS and CDR2 YFSETQ. V gave up 4 bases and J gave up 2 bases; unmatched junction bases: 6.

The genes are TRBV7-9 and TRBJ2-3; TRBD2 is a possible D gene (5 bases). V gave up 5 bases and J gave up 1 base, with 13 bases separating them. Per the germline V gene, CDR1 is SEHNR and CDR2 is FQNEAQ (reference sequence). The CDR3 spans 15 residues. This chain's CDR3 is CASSKVLVGTDTQYF. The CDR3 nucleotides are TGTGCCAGCAGCAAGGTACTAGTTGGCACAGATACGCAGTATTTT. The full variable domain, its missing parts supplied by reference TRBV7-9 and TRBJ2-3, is DTGVSQNPRHKITKRGQNVTFRCDPISEHNRLYWYRQTLGQGPEFLTYFQNEAQLEKSRLLSDRFSAERPKGSFSTLEIQRTEQGDSAMYLCASSKVLVGTDTQYFGPGTRLTVL.

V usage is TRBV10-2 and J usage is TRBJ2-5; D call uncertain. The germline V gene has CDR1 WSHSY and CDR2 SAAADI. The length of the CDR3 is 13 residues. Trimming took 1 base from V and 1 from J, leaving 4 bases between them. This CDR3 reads CASSEFLQETQYF. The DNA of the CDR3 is TGCGCCAGCAGTGAGTTTCTCCAAGAGACCCAGTACTTC.

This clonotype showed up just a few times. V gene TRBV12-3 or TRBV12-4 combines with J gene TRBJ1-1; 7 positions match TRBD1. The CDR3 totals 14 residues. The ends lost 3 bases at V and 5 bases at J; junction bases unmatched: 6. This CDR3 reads CASSFLEGATEAFF. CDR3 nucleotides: TGTGCCAGCAGTTTTCTGGAGGGGGCTACTGAAGCTTTCTTT.

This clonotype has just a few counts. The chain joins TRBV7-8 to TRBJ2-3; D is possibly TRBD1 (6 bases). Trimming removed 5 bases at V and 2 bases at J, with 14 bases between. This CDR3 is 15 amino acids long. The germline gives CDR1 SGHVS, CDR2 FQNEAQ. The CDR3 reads CASSPGQFNTDTQYF. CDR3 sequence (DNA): TGTGCCAGCAGCCCCGGACAGTTCAACACAGATACGCAGTATTTT.

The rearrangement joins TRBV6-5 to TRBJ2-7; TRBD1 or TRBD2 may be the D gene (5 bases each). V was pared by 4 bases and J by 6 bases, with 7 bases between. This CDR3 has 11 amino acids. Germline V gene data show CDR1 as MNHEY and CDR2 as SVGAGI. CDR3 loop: CASSFGAEQYF. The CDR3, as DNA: TGTGCCAGCAGTTTCGGGGCCGAGCAGTACTTC.

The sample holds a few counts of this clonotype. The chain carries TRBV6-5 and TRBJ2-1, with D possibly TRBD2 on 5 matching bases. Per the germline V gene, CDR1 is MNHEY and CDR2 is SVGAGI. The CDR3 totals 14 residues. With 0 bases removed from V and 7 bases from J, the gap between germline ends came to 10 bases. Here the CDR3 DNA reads TGTGCCAGCAGTTACTCAACGGGATCTAATGAGCAGTTCTTC. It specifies CASSYSTGSNEQFF.

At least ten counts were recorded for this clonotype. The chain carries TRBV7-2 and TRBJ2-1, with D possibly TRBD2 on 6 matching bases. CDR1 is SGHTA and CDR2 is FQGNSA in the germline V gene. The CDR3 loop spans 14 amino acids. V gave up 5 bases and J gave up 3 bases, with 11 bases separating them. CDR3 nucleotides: TGTGCCAGCAGCGCGACTAGAAACTACAATGAGCAGTTCTTC. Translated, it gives CASSATRNYNEQFF. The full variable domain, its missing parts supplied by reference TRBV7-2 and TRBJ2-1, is GAGVSQSPSNKVTEKGKDVELRCDPISGHTALYWYRQSLGQGLEFLIYFQGNSAPDKSGLPSDRFSAERTGGSVSTLTIQRTQQEDSAVYLCASSATRNYNEQFFGPGTRLTVL.

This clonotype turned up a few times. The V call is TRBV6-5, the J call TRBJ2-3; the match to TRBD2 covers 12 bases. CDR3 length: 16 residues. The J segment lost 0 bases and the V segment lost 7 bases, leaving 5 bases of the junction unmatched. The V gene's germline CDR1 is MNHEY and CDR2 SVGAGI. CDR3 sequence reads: CASKPLAGGSTDTQYF. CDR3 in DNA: TGTGCCAGCAAACCACTAGCGGGGGGCAGCACAGATACGCAGTATTTT.